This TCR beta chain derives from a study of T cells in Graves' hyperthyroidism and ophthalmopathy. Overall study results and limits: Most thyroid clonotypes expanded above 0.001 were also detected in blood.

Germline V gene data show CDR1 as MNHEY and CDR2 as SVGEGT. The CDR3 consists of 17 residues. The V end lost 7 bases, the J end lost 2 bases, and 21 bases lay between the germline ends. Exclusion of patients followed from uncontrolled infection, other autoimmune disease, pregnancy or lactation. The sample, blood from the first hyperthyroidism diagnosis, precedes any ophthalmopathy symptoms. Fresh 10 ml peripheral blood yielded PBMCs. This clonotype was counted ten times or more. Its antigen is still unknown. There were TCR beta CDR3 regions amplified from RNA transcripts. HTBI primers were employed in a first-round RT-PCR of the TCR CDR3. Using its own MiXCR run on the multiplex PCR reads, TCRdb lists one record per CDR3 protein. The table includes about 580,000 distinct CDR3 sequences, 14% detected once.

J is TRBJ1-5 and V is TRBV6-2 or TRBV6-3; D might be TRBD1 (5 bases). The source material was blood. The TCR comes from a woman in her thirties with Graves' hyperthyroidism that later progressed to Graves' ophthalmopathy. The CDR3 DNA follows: TGTGCCAGCACTTGGGGGTCGGGCAAACAGGGCAATCAGCCCCAGCATTTT. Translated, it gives CASTWGSGKQGNQPQHF.